This TCR beta chain was found in a study of beta chain features in type 1 diabetes. General study points: Across all four CD4+ subsets, people with type 1 diabetes showed modestly shorter TCRB CDR3s.

The entirety of the isolated RNA underwent reverse transcription, so expressed TCRB transcripts were sequenced. This table comes from immunoSEQ multiplex PCR, and its TCRdb copy is limited to in-frame clones, with some not included. The top ten hold approximately 0.015% of the sample, which has 250,000 to 350,000 clones, approximately 16% seen once. As regards this clone: What it recognizes is unknown.

V was trimmed by 8 bases and J by 5 bases, leaving 14 bases between them. Germline loops: CDR1 MRHNA, CDR2 SNTAGT. The CDR3 extends over 13 amino acids. The receptor was derived from a man between 18 and 35 years old with type 1 diabetes. Sequencing was done on a sample of naive CD4+ T cells from blood. J is TRBJ2-3 and V is TRBV6-4; D is perhaps TRBD1 (5 bases). The CDR3 DNA follows: TGTGCCAGCCGACAGACCCACGGAGATACGCAGTATTTT. It specifies CASRQTHGDTQYF.